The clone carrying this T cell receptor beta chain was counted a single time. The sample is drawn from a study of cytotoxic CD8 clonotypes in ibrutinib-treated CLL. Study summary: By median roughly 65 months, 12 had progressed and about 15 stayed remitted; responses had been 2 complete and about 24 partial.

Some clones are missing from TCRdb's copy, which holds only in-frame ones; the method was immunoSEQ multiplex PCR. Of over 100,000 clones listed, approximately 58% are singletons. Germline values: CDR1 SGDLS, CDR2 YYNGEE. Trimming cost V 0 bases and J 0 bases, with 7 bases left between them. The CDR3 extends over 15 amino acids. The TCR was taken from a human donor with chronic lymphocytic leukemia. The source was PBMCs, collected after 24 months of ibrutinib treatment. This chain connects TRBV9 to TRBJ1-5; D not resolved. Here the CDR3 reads CASSVDLSSNQPQHF. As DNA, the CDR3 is TGTGCCAGCAGCGTAGATTTAAGTAGCAATCAGCCCCAGCATTTT.